This T cell receptor beta chain was observed in a study of shared clonotypes between healthy human individuals. The study's findings and limits: Investigators collected only blood, and repertoires in tissues likely differ.

Per germline, CDR1 WNHNN and CDR2 SYGVQD (reference sequence). The CDR3 spans 14 residues. J gave up 6 bases and V 9 bases, and 8 bases lay outside the gene matches. It was at deep level that the assay was run. Profiling relied on immunoSEQ multiplex PCR, and the TCRdb table lists in-frame clones only, not all of them. The table has millions of clones, 85% to 95% seen once. Details on this clone: Its antigen is undetermined.

The specimen sequenced was naive CD4+ T cells from PBMCs. The subset here: CD45RA+ positively selected. V gene TRBV10-1 combines with J gene TRBJ1-4; the match to TRBD1 covers 9 bases. The sequence came from a man younger than 30 in good health. Some clones in this sample may be carry-over from other donors' samples. This CDR3 reads CARGLRTGDEKLFF. CDR3 in DNA: TGCGCCAGGGGCCTCAGGACAGGGGATGAAAAACTGTTTTTT.